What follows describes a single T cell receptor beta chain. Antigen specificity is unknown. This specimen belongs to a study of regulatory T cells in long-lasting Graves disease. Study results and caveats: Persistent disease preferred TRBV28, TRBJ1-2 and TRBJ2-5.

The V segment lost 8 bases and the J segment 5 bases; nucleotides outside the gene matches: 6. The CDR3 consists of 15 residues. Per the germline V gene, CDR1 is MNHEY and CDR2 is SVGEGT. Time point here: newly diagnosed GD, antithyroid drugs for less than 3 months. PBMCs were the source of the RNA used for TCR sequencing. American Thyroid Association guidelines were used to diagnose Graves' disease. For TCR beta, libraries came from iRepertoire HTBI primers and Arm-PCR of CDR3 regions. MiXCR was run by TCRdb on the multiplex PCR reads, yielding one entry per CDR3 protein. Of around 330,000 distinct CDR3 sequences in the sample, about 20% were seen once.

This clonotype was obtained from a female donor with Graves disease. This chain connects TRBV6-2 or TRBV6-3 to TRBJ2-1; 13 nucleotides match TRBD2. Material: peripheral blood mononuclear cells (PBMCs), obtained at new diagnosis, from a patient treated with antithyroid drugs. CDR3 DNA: TGTGCCAGCGCTCGGACTAGCGGGAGTAACAATGAGCAGTTCTTC. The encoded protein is CASARTSGSNNEQFF.